This T cell receptor (beta chain) was profiled in a study of blood T cell repertoires in COVID-19. Study information: Both acute and convalescent COVID-19 samples were obtained from the United States, Italy and Spain. PBMCs, B-cell-depleted T cells, or T cells were the source of the cDNA or gDNA that made up the material.

In the original workflow: Amplification of reference gene primers provided the estimated nucleated cell counts. Assay: immunoSEQ multiplex PCR; the TCRdb copy retains only in-frame clones and omits some. V, J and clone size are those of that table, while D and trimming were read from the DNA. The sample has about 500,000 clones, roughly 87% seen once. V was clipped by 0 bases and J by 5 bases; unmatched bases: 4. CDR1 and CDR2 from the germline V gene are SGHRS and YFSETQ. The CDR3 covers 14 residues. Enrolment of Seattle patients took place during active infection, and they were followed longitudinally.

The source of this sequence is a man aged 18-30 years with COVID-19, enrolled during active disease. The V and J genes are TRBV5-1 and TRBJ2-7; 8 nucleotides agree with TRBD2. Sequences were obtained from peripheral blood. The CDR3 sequence: CASSLERGFNEQYF. The CDR3 DNA follows: TGCGCCAGCAGCTTGGAGCGGGGGTTTAACGAGCAGTACTTC.